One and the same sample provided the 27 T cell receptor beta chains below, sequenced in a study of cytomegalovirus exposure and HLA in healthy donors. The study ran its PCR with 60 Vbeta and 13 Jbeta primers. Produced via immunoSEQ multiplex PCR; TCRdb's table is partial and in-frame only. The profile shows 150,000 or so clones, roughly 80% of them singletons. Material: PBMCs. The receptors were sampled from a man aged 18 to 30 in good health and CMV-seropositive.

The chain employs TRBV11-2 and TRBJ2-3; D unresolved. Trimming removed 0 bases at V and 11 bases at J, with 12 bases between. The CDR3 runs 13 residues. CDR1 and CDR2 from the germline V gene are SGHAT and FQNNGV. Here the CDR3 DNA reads TGTGCCAGCAGCTTAGATATCAGTTCTGGGCAGTATTTT. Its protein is CASSLDISSGQYF.

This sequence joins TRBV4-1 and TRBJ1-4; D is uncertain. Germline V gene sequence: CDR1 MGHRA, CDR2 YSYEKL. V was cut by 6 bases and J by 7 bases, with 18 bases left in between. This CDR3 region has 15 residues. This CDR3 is CASRATWSSGEKLFF. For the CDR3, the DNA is TGCGCCAGCAGAGCGACCTGGTCTTCGGGTGAAAAACTGTTTTTT.

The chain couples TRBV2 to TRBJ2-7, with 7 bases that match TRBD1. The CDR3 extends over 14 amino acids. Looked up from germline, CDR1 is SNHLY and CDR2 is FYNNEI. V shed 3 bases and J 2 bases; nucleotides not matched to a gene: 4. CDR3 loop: CASSDGTATYEQYF. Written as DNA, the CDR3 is TGTGCCAGCAGTGACGGGACAGCAACCTACGAGCAGTACTTC.

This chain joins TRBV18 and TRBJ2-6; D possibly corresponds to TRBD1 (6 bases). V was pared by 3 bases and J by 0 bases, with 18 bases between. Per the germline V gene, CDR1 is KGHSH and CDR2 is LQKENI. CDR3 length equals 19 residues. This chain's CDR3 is CASSPLRGQTSSGANVLTF. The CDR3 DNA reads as TGTGCCAGCTCACCTCTAAGGGGACAAACCTCCTCTGGGGCCAACGTCCTGACTTTC.

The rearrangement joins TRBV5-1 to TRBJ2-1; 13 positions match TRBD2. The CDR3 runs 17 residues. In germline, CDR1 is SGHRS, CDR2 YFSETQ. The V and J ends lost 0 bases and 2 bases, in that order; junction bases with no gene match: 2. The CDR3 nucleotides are TGCGCCAGCAGCTTGGGGACTAGCGGGAGTCCCTACAATGAGCAGTTCTTC. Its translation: CASSLGTSGSPYNEQFF.

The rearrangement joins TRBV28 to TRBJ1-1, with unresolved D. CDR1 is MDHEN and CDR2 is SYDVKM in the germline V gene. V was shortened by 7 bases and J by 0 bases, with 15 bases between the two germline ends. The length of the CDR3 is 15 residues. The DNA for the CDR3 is TGTGCCAGCATCGCGGGATCCCTCATGAACACTGAAGCTTTCTTT. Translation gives CASIAGSLMNTEAFF. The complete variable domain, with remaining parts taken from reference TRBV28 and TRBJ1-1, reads DVKVTQSSRYLVKRTGEKVFLECVQDMDHENMFWYRQDPGLGLRLIYFSYDVKMKEKGDIPEGYSVSREKKERFSLILESASTNQTSMYLCASIAGSLMNTEAFFGQGTRLTVV.

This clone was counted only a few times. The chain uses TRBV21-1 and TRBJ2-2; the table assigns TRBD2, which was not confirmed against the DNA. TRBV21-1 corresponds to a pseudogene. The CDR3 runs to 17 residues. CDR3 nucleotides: TGTGCCAGCAGCCCCCGGGAGGCAGGACCCCACCCCGGGGAGCTGTTTTTT. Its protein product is CASSPREAGPHPGELFF.

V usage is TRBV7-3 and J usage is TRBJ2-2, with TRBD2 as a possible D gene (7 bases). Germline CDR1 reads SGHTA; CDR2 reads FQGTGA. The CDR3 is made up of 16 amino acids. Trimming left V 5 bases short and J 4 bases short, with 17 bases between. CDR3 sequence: CASSEGGQGTTGELFF. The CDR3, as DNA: TGTGCCAGCAGCGAGGGGGGGCAGGGAACCACCGGGGAGCTGTTTTTT.

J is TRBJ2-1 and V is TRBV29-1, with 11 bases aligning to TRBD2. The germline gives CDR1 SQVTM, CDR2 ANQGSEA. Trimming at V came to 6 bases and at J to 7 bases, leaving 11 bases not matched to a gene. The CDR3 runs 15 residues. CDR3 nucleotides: TGCAGCGTCGCCAGAGGGACTAGCGGAGGGAATGAGCAGTTCTTC. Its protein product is CSVARGTSGGNEQFF.

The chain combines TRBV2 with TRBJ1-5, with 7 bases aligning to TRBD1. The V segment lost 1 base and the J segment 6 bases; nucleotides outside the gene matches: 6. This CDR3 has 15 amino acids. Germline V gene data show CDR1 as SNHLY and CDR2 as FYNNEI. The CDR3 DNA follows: TGTGCCAGCAGTGAAGAGACAGGGATCGTTCAGCCCCAGCATTTT. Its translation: CASSEETGIVQPQHF.

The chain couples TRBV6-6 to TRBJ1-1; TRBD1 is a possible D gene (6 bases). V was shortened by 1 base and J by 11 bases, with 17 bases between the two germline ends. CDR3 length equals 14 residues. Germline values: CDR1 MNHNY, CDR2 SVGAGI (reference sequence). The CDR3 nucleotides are TGTGCCAGCAGTTACTTACAGGGTTTGAGGGCGGCTTTCTTT. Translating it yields CASSYLQGLRAAFF.

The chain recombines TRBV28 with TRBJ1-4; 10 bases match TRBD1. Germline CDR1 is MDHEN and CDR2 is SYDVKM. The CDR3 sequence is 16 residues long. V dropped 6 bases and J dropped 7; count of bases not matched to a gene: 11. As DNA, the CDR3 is TGTGCCAGCAGCCAAATTCCGGGACAGGGGAGTGAAAAACTGTTTTTT. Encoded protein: CASSQIPGQGSEKLFF.

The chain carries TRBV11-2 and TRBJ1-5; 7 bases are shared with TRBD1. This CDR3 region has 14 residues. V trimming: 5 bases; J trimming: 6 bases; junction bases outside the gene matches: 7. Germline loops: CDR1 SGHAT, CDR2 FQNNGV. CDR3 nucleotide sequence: TGTGCCAGCAGCCGAGGGACAGTAGGTCAGCCCCAGCATTTT. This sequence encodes CASSRGTVGQPQHF.

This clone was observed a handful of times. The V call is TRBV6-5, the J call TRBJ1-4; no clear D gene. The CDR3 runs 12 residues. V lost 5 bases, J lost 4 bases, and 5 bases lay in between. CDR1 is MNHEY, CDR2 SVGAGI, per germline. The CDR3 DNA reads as TGTGCCAGCAGTCAGGTTAATGAAAAACTGTTTTTT. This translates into CASSQVNEKLFF.

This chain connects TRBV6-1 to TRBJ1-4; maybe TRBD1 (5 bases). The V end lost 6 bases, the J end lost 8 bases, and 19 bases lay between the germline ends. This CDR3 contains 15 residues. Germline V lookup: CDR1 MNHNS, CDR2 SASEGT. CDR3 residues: CASSSYTGLREKLFF. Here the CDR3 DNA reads TGTGCCAGCAGCAGCTATACAGGCCTTAGGGAAAAACTGTTTTTT.

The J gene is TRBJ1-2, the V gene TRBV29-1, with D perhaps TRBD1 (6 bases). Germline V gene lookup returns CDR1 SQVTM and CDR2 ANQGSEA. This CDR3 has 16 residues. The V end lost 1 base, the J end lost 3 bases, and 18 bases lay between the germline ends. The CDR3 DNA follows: TGCAGCGTTGAAGGCGGCTTTGGGACACAGGACTATGGCTACACCTTC. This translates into CSVEGGFGTQDYGYTF.

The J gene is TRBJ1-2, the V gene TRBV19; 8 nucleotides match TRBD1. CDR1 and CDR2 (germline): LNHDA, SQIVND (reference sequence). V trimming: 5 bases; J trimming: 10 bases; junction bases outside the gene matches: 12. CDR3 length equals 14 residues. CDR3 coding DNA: TGTGCCAGTAGTGGACCCGGGACAGGTCCCTCCTACACCTTC. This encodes CASSGPGTGPSYTF.

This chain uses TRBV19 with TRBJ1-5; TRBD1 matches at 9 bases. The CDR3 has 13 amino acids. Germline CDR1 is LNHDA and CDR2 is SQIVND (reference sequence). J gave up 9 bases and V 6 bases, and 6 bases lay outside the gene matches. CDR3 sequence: CASRAGQGLPQHF. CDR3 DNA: TGTGCCAGTAGAGCGGGACAGGGCTTGCCCCAGCATTTT.

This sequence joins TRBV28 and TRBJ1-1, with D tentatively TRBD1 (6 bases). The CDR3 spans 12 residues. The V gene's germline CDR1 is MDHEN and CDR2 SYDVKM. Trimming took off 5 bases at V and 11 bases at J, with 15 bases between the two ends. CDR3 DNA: TGTGCCAGCAGTACAAAAGGGACACGGGCTTTCTTT. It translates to CASSTKGTRAFF.

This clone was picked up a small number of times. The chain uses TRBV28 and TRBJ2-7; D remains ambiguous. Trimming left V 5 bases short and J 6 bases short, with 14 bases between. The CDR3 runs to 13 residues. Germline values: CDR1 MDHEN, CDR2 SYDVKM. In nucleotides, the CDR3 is TGTGCCAGCAGTCCGCTCGTGGGCAGCGAGCAGTACTTC. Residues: CASSPLVGSEQYF. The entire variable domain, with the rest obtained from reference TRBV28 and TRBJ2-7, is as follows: DVKVTQSSRYLVKRTGEKVFLECVQDMDHENMFWYRQDPGLGLRLIYFSYDVKMKEKGDIPEGYSVSREKKERFSLILESASTNQTSMYLCASSPLVGSEQYFGPGTRLTVT.

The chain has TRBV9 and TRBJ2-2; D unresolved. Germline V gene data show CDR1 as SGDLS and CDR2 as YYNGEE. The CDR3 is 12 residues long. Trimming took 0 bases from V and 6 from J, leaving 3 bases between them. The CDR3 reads CASSVAPGELFF. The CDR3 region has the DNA TGTGCCAGCAGCGTAGCTCCCGGGGAGCTGTTTTTT.

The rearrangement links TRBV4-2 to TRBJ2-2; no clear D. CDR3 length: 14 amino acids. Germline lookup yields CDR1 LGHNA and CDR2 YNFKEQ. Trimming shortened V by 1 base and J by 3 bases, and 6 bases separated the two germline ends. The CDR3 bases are TGTGCCAGCAGCCAAGGACTCCACACCGGGGAGCTGTTTTTT. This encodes CASSQGLHTGELFF.

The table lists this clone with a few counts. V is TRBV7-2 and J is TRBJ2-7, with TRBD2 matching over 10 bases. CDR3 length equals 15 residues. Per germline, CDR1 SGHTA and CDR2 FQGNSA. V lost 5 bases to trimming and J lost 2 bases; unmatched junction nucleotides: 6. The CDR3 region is CASSPSGLAAYEQYF. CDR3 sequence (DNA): TGTGCCAGCAGCCCGAGCGGACTAGCGGCCTACGAGCAGTACTTC.

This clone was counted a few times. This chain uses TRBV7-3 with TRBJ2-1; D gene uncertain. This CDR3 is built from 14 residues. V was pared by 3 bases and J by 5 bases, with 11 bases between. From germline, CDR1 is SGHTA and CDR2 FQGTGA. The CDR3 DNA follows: TGTGCCAGCAGCTTTTCGGTGCTCGACAATGAGCAGTTCTTC. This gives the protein CASSFSVLDNEQFF.

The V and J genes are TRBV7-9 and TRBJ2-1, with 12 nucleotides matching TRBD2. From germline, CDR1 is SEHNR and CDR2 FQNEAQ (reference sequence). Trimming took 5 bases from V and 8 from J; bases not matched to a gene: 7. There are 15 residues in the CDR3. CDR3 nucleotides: TGTGCCAGCAGCATAAGGACTAGCGGGAACGATGAGCAGTTCTTC. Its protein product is CASSIRTSGNDEQFF.

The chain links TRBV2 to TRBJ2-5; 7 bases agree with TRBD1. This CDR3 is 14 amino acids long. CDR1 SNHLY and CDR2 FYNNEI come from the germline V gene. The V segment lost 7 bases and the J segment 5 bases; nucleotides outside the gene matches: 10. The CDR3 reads CASNKDRKGETQYF. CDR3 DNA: TGTGCCAGCAATAAGGACAGGAAGGGGGAGACCCAGTACTTC.

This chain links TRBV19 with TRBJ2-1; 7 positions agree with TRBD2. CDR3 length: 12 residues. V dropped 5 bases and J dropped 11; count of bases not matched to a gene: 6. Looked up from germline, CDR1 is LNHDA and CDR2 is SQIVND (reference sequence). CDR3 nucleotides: TGTGCCAGTAGTGGCGCCGGGACTAAGCAGTTCTTC. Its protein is CASSGAGTKQFF. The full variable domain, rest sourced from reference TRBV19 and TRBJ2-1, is DGGITQSPKYLFRKEGQNVTLSCEQNLNHDAMYWYRQDPGQGLRLIYYSQIVNDFQKGDIAEGYSVSREKKESFPLTVTSAQKNPTAFYLCASSGAGTKQFFGPGTRLTVL.